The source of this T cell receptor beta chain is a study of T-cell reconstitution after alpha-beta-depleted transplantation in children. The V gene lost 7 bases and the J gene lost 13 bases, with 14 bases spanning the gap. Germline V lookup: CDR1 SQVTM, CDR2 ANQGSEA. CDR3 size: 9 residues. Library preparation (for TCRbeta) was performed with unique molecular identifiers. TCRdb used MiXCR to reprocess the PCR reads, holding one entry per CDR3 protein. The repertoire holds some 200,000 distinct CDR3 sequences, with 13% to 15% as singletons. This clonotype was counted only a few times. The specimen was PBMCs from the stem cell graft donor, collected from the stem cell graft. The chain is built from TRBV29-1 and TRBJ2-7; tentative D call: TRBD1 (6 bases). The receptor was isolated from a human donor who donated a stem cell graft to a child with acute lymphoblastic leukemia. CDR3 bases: TGCAGCGCTACCCCGGACAGTTACTTC. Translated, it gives CSATPDSYF.